Below are 5 T cell receptor beta chains sequenced from a single sample in a study of blood T cell repertoires in COVID-19. Profiled with immunoSEQ multiplex PCR; TCRdb holds only in-frame clones, not every one. The sample yields tens of thousands of clones, 89% seen once. The sequencing input was peripheral blood. The receptors derive from a woman in her sixties or seventies with acute or convalescent COVID-19.

The chain couples TRBV7-9 to TRBJ2-1, with 8 bases that match TRBD2. The CDR3 length is 15 residues. With V trimmed by 5 bases and J by 8 bases, 11 bases remained unmatched. The germline V gene encodes CDR1 SEHNR and CDR2 FQNEAQ (reference sequence). CDR3 loop: CASSPTSGLLHEQFF. CDR3 in DNA: TGTGCCAGCAGCCCAACTAGCGGACTTCTTCATGAGCAGTTCTTC.

The chain has TRBV28 and TRBJ2-2, with D maybe TRBD1 (6 bases). This CDR3 contains 16 residues. Germline values: CDR1 MDHEN, CDR2 SYDVKM. V gave up 6 bases and J gave up 3 bases, with 17 bases separating them. For the CDR3, the DNA is TGTGCCAGCAGGACGTTCACAGGGACGTACACCGGGGAGCTGTTTTTT. Its protein product is CASRTFTGTYTGELFF.

The genes are TRBV3-1 (or the pseudogene TRBV3-2) and TRBJ2-2, with a tentative D call TRBD2 (6 bases). The CDR3 contains 17 residues. The germline V gene encodes CDR1 LGHDT and CDR2 YNNKEL (reference sequence). Trimming removed 3 bases from V and 0 bases from J, with 14 bases in between. The CDR3 nucleotides are TGTGCCAGCAGCCATACAGGACTAATTACGAACACCGGGGAGCTGTTTTTT. Protein sequence: CASSHTGLITNTGELFF.

The rearrangement joins TRBV19 to TRBJ1-1, with 7 bases that match TRBD1. The CDR3 length is 15 residues. The germline V gene encodes CDR1 LNHDA and CDR2 SQIVND (reference sequence). Trimming removed 4 bases from V and 0 bases from J; junction bases left unmatched: 5. Here the CDR3 reads CASSKTGLMNTEAFF. The CDR3 DNA sequence: TGTGCCAGTAGTAAGACAGGGTTAATGAACACTGAAGCTTTCTTT.

CDR3 nucleotide sequence: TGTGCCAGCGAGGCGGGGTGGGAGACCCAGTACTTC. Translating gives CASEAGWETQYF. V is TRBV6-5 and J is TRBJ2-5, with D perhaps matching TRBD2 (6 bases). Trimming took off 8 bases at V and 5 bases at J, with 12 bases between the two ends. Per germline, CDR1 MNHEY and CDR2 SVGAGI. This CDR3 region has 12 residues.